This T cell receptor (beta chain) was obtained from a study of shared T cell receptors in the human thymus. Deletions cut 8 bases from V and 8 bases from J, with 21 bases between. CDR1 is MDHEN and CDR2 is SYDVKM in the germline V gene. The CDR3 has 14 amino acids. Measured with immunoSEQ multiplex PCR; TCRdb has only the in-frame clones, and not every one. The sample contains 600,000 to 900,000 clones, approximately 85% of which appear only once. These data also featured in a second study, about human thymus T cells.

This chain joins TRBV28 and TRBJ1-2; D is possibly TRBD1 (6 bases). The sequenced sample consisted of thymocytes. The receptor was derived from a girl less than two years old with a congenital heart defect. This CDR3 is CASLTRGTGEGYTF. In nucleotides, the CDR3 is TGTGCCAGCCTAACCAGGGGAACAGGTGAAGGCTACACCTTC.